The T cell receptor beta chain under discussion was sequenced for a study of cytomegalovirus exposure and HLA in healthy donors. Germline-derived CDR1 and CDR2 are KGHSH and LQKENI. The CDR3 consists of 16 residues. Trimming at V came to 3 bases and at J to 5 bases, leaving 9 bases not matched to a gene. PCR primers comprised 60 Vbeta and 13 Jbeta primers. Repertoires were generated with immunoSEQ multiplex PCR, while TCRdb's copy carries only in-frame clones and drops some. The table has around 150,000 clones, roughly 85% seen once. Remarks on this clone: The antigen is not known.

Study outcomes and limitations: Under in vitro conditions, a few CMV-associated chains were confirmed as specific for CMV antigens. Apparent HLA restriction characterized most CMV-associated TCR beta chains in a later analysis.

This TCR came from a man aged 40-49 years in good health and CMV-seronegative. The specimen sequenced was PBMCs. The chain has TRBV18 and TRBJ2-2, with 7 bases that match TRBD2. CDR3 in DNA: TGTGCCAGCTCACCCCTCAGCCTGGGAGGGACCGGGGAGCTGTTTTTT. This gives the protein CASSPLSLGGTGELFF.